The clone carrying this T cell receptor (beta chain) appeared once. Antigen: not known. The PCR was carried out with 60 Vbeta primers and 13 Jbeta primers. TCRdb keeps only in-frame clones here, not all; method: immunoSEQ multiplex PCR. The sample lists more than 95,000 clones; 83% were seen once. The sample belongs to a study of cytomegalovirus exposure and HLA in healthy donors. General study points: Certain indistinguishable V segments, among them TRBV6-2 and TRBV6-3, were excluded.

Germline values: CDR1 SGHTA, CDR2 FQGNSA. V trimming: 5 bases; J trimming: 0 bases; junction bases outside the gene matches: 15. CDR3 size: 19 residues. This chain uses TRBV7-2 with TRBJ2-1; 8 bases map to TRBD2. Specimen: PBMCs. The origin of this receptor is a young man in good health and CMV-seronegative. CDR3 sequence: CASSLNIAGGPSSYNEQFF. The DNA for the CDR3 is TGTGCCAGCAGCCTAAATATTGCGGGAGGCCCCAGCTCCTACAATGAGCAGTTCTTC.